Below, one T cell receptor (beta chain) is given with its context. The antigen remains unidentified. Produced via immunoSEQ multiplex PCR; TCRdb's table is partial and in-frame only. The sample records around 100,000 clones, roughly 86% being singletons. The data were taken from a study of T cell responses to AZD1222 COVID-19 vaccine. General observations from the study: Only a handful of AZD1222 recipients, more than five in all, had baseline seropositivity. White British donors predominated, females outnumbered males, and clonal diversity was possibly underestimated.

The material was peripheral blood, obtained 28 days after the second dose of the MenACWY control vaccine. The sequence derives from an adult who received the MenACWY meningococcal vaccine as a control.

CDR3 sequence: CASSLRFRQYHYGYTF. The CDR3 nucleotides are TGTGCCAGCAGCTTACGTTTCCGACAATACCACTATGGCTACACCTTC. This chain connects TRBV7-9 to TRBJ1-2; D is unclear. The V end lost 2 bases, the J end lost 3 bases, and 16 bases lay between the germline ends. The CDR3 runs to 16 residues. CDR1 and CDR2 (germline): SEHNR, FQNEAQ (reference sequence). Complete variable domain (other parts from reference TRBV7-9 and TRBJ1-2): DTGVSQNPRHKITKRGQNVTFRCDPISEHNRLYWYRQTLGQGPEFLTYFQNEAQLEKSRLLSDRFSAERPKGSFSTLEIQRTEQGDSAMYLCASSLRFRQYHYGYTFGSGTRLTVV.